This passage covers 31 T cell receptor beta chains from one sample sequenced in a study of blood T cell repertoires in COVID-19. Sequenced by immunoSEQ multiplex PCR; TCRdb stores in-frame clones only, minus some. The sample lists 300,000 to 400,000 clones; 87% were seen once. The sequenced material came from peripheral blood. These receptor sequences come from a woman aged 50 to 65 with COVID-19, enrolled during active disease.

The chain employs TRBV27 and TRBJ1-1; 9 bases fit TRBD1. Trimming at V came to 5 bases and at J to 0 bases, leaving 4 bases not matched to a gene. Germline V gene lookup returns CDR1 MNHEY and CDR2 SMNVEV (reference sequence). This CDR3 is built from 15 residues. CDR3 DNA sequence: TGTGCCAGCAGTGTCGACAGGGGGATGAACACTGAAGCTTTCTTT. Translating gives CASSVDRGMNTEAFF.

The V gene is TRBV30, the J gene TRBJ1-6; 9 bases line up with TRBD1. This CDR3 is built from 14 residues. Germline-derived CDR1 and CDR2 are GTSNPN and SVGIG (reference sequence). The V and J ends lost 8 bases and 8 bases, in that order; junction bases with no gene match: 10. The CDR3 protein is CAHRRDRADSPLHF. The CDR3 DNA follows: TGTGCCCACCGAAGGGACAGGGCTGATTCACCCCTCCACTTT.

The chain employs TRBV19 and TRBJ1-5; no firm D call. Germline CDR1 reads LNHDA; CDR2 reads SQIVND (reference sequence). This CDR3 region has 13 residues. The ends were cut back, 10 bases at V and 1 base at J, with 11 bases in the middle. The CDR3 nucleotides read TGTGCCACCAGGTACAGCAGCAATCAGCCCCAGCATTTT. Protein sequence: CATRYSSNQPQHF.

The chain has TRBV6-5 and TRBJ1-2; D is undetermined. Germline loops: CDR1 MNHEY, CDR2 SVGAGI. The CDR3 loop spans 13 amino acids. V lost 4 bases to trimming and J lost 2 bases, with 8 bases between them. CDR3 sequence (DNA): TGTGCCAGCAGTTTAGAGGAGAACTATGGCTACACCTTC. Translating gives CASSLEENYGYTF.

The chain recombines TRBV21-1 with TRBJ1-5; TRBD1 reflects the table's D call only, with no check against the DNA. TRBV21-1 is labeled a pseudogene. The CDR3 totals 15 residues. The CDR3, as DNA: TGTGCCATGGGGGCAGGGGATTTATCCAATCAGCCCCAGCATTTT. Protein: CAMGAGDLSNQPQHF.

The V gene is TRBV6-5, the J gene TRBJ1-2, with 8 nucleotides matching TRBD1. The CDR3 totals 13 residues. Germline CDR1 and CDR2: MNHEY and SVGAGI. The junction had 3 bases not matched to a gene; V was cut back by 6 bases and J by 3 bases. Here the CDR3 reads CASRSDRDYGYTF. CDR3 nucleotide sequence: TGTGCCAGCAGGTCGGACAGGGACTATGGCTACACCTTC.

The chain combines TRBV7-9 with TRBJ2-7; TRBD1 agrees at 9 bases. Germline CDR1 is SEHNR and CDR2 is FQNEAQ (reference sequence). This CDR3 contains 12 residues. Losses at the gene ends were 5 bases for V and 13 bases for J; bases not matched to a gene: 9. In DNA, the CDR3 is TGTGCCAGCAGCCCTCCCTTGGACAGGGGTTACTTC. Its protein is CASSPPLDRGYF.

In this sample, this clone turned up once. This chain links TRBV5-1 with TRBJ2-3, with a weak D call TRBD1 (5 bases). The CDR3 loop spans 18 amino acids. Germline CDR1 reads SGHRS; CDR2 reads YFSETQ. The V end was cut by 4 bases, the J end by 0 bases, with 21 bases between. The CDR3 nucleotides are TGCGCCAGCAGCCCCCTTAGTCAGGGTTACATTAGCACAGATACGCAGTATTTT. Translation: CASSPLSQGYISTDTQYF.

In regard to this clone: The sample contains more than one DNA sequence encoding this CDR3. The CDR3 loop is CASSRQGNTGELFF. The DNA of the CDR3 is TGTGCCAGCAGCCGACAGGGCAACACCGGGGAGCTGTTTTTT. This chain uses TRBV2 with TRBJ2-2; 7 bases agree with TRBD1. Germline V gene lookup returns CDR1 SNHLY and CDR2 FYNNEI. The V and J ends lost 6 bases and 2 bases, in that order; junction bases with no gene match: 3. The CDR3 is 14 residues long.

The rearrangement links TRBV6-5 to TRBJ2-1; a weak D match, TRBD2 (5 bases). CDR3 length: 15 residues. The germline gives CDR1 MNHEY, CDR2 SVGAGI. The V end lost 7 bases, the J end lost 2 bases, and 15 bases lay between the germline ends. CDR3 coding DNA: TGTGCCAGCAAAGTCGAACTAGGAGCCTACAATGAGCAGTTCTTC. Residues: CASKVELGAYNEQFF.

V usage is TRBV19 and J usage is TRBJ2-6; D not certain. V was clipped by 0 bases and J by 0 bases, with 9 bases between them. Germline V gene data show CDR1 as LNHDA and CDR2 as SQIVND (reference sequence). The CDR3 has 17 residues. CDR3 in amino acids: CASSIDRHVSGANVLTF. CDR3 sequence (DNA): TGTGCCAGTAGTATAGACCGACACGTCTCTGGGGCCAACGTCCTGACTTTC.

This clone was counted once. The V call is TRBV7-6, the J call TRBJ1-6, with 9 bases lining up with TRBD1. The CDR3 runs to 16 residues. The germline V gene has CDR1 SGHVS and CDR2 FNYEAQ. The V segment lost 5 bases and the J segment 9 bases; nucleotides outside the gene matches: 11. The CDR3 sequence is CASSRTSGGQGSPLHF. The CDR3 DNA reads TGTGCCAGCAGCCGAACGTCTGGGGGACAGGGTTCACCCCTCCACTTT.

The chain links TRBV29-1 to TRBJ1-1; D is possibly TRBD1 (6 bases). The CDR3 sequence is 14 residues long. CDR1 and CDR2 (germline): SQVTM, ANQGSEA. V was clipped by 7 bases and J by 2 bases, with 17 bases between them. DNA of the CDR3: TGCAGCGCCCTGGCCCTGGGACACAACACTGAAGCTTTCTTT. Its protein product is CSALALGHNTEAFF. Together with reference TRBV29-1 and TRBJ1-1, the CDR3 gives the full variable domain: SAVISQKPSRDICQRGTSLTIQCQVDSQVTMMFWYRQQPGQSLTLIATANQGSEATYESGFVIDKFPISRPNLTFSTLTVSNMSPEDSSIYLCSALALGHNTEAFFGQGTRLTVV.

The V and J genes are TRBV11-2 and TRBJ2-1; 7 bases map to TRBD1. Losses at the gene ends were 4 bases for V and 7 bases for J; bases not matched to a gene: 10. Germline V gene lookup returns CDR1 SGHAT and CDR2 FQNNGV. The CDR3 is 15 amino acids. CDR3 DNA: TGTGCCAGCAGCTCGACAGGGAAACCCTTGAATGAGCAGTTCTTC. This translates into CASSSTGKPLNEQFF.

The chain has TRBV6-1 and TRBJ1-2, with TRBD1 matching 9 bases. Germline V CDR1 and CDR2: MNHNS, SASEGT. This CDR3 comprises 15 residues. Unmatched junction bases numbered 3, after V lost 3 bases and J lost 1 base. The CDR3 region has the DNA TGTGCCAGCAGTGATGGGACAGGGTATAACTATGGCTACACCTTC. Translated, it gives CASSDGTGYNYGYTF.

The genes are TRBV18 and TRBJ2-7; 7 bases fit TRBD1. Germline lookup yields CDR1 KGHSH and CDR2 LQKENI. V was pared by 3 bases and J by 5 bases, with 4 bases of the junction left unmatched. The CDR3 has 13 residues. The CDR3 coding sequence is TGTGCCAGCTCACCGGGACAGACCAACGAGCAGTACTTC. Its translation is CASSPGQTNEQYF.

This chain connects TRBV29-1 to TRBJ1-2; perhaps TRBD1 as D (6 bases). CDR3 size: 14 residues. V was shortened by 3 bases and J by 1 base, with 12 bases between the two germline ends. CDR1 is SQVTM, CDR2 ANQGSEA, per germline. The CDR3 loop is CSVETGSLNYGYTF. The CDR3 DNA reads TGCAGCGTTGAGACAGGTTCCCTTAACTATGGCTACACCTTC.

V usage is TRBV24-1 and J usage is TRBJ2-7; 9 nucleotides agree with TRBD1. The V gene end was trimmed by 4 bases and the J gene end by 5 bases; junction bases not matched to a gene: 8. The CDR3 spans 15 residues. CDR1 is KGHDR and CDR2 is SFDVKD in the germline V gene. The CDR3 coding sequence is TGTGCCACCAGTGAAACCGGGACAGGGCACCACGAGCAGTACTTC. This translates into CATSETGTGHHEQYF.

The V call is TRBV27, the J call TRBJ2-1; TRBD2 matches at 10 bases. Germline V gives CDR1 MNHEY, CDR2 SMNVEV (reference sequence). The ends lost 5 bases at V and 6 bases at J; junction bases unmatched: 7. This CDR3 is 15 amino acids long. The CDR3 reads CASSETSSGSNEQFF. Here the CDR3 DNA reads TGTGCCAGCAGTGAGACGTCTAGCGGGAGCAATGAGCAGTTCTTC.

The V call is TRBV30, the J call TRBJ1-2, with TRBD1 matching over 10 bases. Germline CDR1 and CDR2: GTSNPN and SVGIG (reference sequence). The CDR3 runs 16 residues. J lost 6 bases, V lost 2 bases, and 12 bases had no gene match. The CDR3 spells CAWSHLGQGSKDGYTF. The CDR3 nucleotides read TGTGCCTGGAGTCATCTGGGACAGGGGTCGAAGGATGGCTACACCTTC.

V is TRBV9 and J is TRBJ2-1; TRBD2 aligns across 12 bases. Trimming cost V 4 bases and J 3 bases; bases outside gene matches: 5. CDR1 and CDR2 from the germline V gene are SGDLS and YYNGEE. The CDR3 runs 16 residues. CDR3 amino acids: CASSPWTSGNYNEQFF. For the CDR3, the DNA is TGTGCCAGCAGCCCCTGGACTAGCGGGAACTACAATGAGCAGTTCTTC. The full variable domain, in which reference TRBV9 and TRBJ2-1 provide the parts outside the CDR3, is DSGVTQTPKHLITATGQRVTLRCSPRSGDLSVYWYQQSLDQGLQFLIQYYNGEERAKGNILERFSAQQFPDLHSELNLSSLELGDSALYFCASSPWTSGNYNEQFFGPGTRLTVL.

The chain employs TRBV19 and TRBJ1-1; D gene unclear. The CDR3 consists of 13 residues. Germline loops: CDR1 LNHDA, CDR2 SQIVND (reference sequence). The V end was cut by 5 bases, the J end by 6 bases, with 13 bases between. The CDR3 reads CASSSVPFAEAFF. The CDR3 nucleotides read TGTGCCAGTAGTTCGGTCCCGTTCGCTGAAGCTTTCTTT.

The chain couples TRBV3-1 (or the pseudogene TRBV3-2) to TRBJ2-1; no firm D call. This CDR3 has 13 amino acids. V was pared by 4 bases and J by 8 bases, with 12 bases between. Germline CDR1 and CDR2: LGHDT and YNNKEL (reference sequence). The DNA of the CDR3 is TGTGCCAGCAGCCCTAGGCCGGTCGATGAGCAGTTCTTC. Translation: CASSPRPVDEQFF.

The V and J genes are TRBV5-1 and TRBJ2-7, with 9 nucleotides matching TRBD1. V was pared by 2 bases and J by 6 bases, with 12 bases of the junction left unmatched. CDR1 is SGHRS, CDR2 YFSETQ, per germline. The CDR3 totals 16 residues. The CDR3 region has the DNA TGCGCCAGCAGCTTACAAACGGGACAGGGTCGGGGCGAGCAGTACTTC. Its translation: CASSLQTGQGRGEQYF. Supplemented by reference TRBV5-1 and TRBJ2-7, the full variable domain reads KAGVTQTPRYLIKTRGQQVTLSCSPISGHRSVSWYQQTPGQGLQFLFEYFSETQRNKGNFPGRFSGRQFSNSRSEMNVSTLELGDSALYLCASSLQTGQGRGEQYFGPGTRLTVT.

This clone was observed once. The chain uses TRBV25-1 and TRBJ2-1; TRBD1 is a possible D gene (5 bases). Looked up from germline, CDR1 is MGHDK and CDR2 is SYGVNS. The V end was cut by 7 bases, the J end by 4 bases, with 8 bases between. This CDR3 region has 12 residues. The CDR3 sequence: CASIDRYNEQFF. The CDR3 DNA reads as TGTGCCAGCATAGACAGATACAATGAGCAGTTCTTC.

The rearrangement uses TRBV11-2 and TRBJ2-1; TRBD2 aligns across 9 bases. The length of the CDR3 is 13 residues. J lost 7 bases, V lost 4 bases, and 2 bases had no gene match. Germline loops: CDR1 SGHAT, CDR2 FQNNGV. The CDR3 nucleotides read TGTGCCAGCAGCTCGGGACTAGCTAATGAGCAGTTCTTC. This encodes CASSSGLANEQFF. The variable domain in full, with the rest retrieved from reference TRBV11-2 and TRBJ2-1, is EAGVAQSPRYKIIEKRQSVAFWCNPISGHATLYWYQQILGQGPKLLIQFQNNGVVDDSQLPKDRFSAERLKGVDSTLKIQPAKLEDSAVYLCASSSGLANEQFFGPGTRLTVL.

The chain has TRBV28 and TRBJ2-7, with 11 bases matching TRBD1. The CDR3 runs to 15 residues. Germline-derived CDR1 and CDR2 are MDHEN and SYDVKM. V lost 8 bases to trimming and J lost 5 bases; unmatched junction nucleotides: 11. The CDR3 DNA is TGTGCCAGCTCACCCACCGGGACAGGGGGTAACGAGCAGTACTTC. Protein: CASSPTGTGGNEQYF.

CDR3 nucleotide sequence: TGCGCCAGCAGATCGGGACAGGGCTACGAGACCCAGTACTTC. Translation: CASRSGQGYETQYF. The chain has TRBV5-1 and TRBJ2-5; 9 positions match TRBD1. Germline V CDR1 and CDR2: SGHRS, YFSETQ. With 5 bases clipped from V and 5 bases from J, the junction kept 7 bases outside the gene matches. The CDR3 runs 14 residues.

This clone appeared many times. This chain connects TRBV5-1 to TRBJ2-7; 9 nucleotides match TRBD2. Germline CDR1 SGHRS, CDR2 YFSETQ. J lost 0 bases, V lost 3 bases, and 4 bases had no gene match. The CDR3 has 15 amino acids. CDR3 nucleotides: TGCGCCAGCAGCTCTCTAGCGGGAACCTCCTACGAGCAGTACTTC. Translation gives CASSSLAGTSYEQYF.

This clone has a single count. Here the CDR3 DNA reads TGTGCCAGCAGCGTAGCGGGAGGAAGATCCACCGGGGAGCTGTTTTTT. Residues: CASSVAGGRSTGELFF. This chain uses TRBV9 with TRBJ2-2, with 7 bases aligning to TRBD2. Germline CDR1 and CDR2: SGDLS and YYNGEE. The V and J ends lost 0 bases and 4 bases, in that order; junction bases with no gene match: 6. This CDR3 has 16 amino acids.

This chain's CDR3 is CASSPPGGLSGNTIYF. The CDR3 bases are TGTGCCAGCTCACCACCGGGGGGGCTCTCTGGAAACACCATATATTTT. The gene calls are TRBV18 and TRBJ1-3; a possible D gene is TRBD1 (6 bases). Per the germline V gene, CDR1 is KGHSH and CDR2 is LQKENI. This CDR3 contains 16 residues. Trimming took off 0 bases at V and 0 bases at J, with 9 bases between the two ends.